This TCR beta chain was recovered during a study of T-cell reconstitution after alpha-beta-depleted transplantation in children. A library of TCRbeta sequences, prepared with unique molecular identifiers, was generated. In TCRdb, the PCR reads were re-called with MiXCR into one record per CDR3 protein. The top ten hold less than 4% of the sample, which has about 540,000 distinct CDR3 sequences, around 19% seen once. This CDR3 has 16 residues. V was cut by 5 bases and J by 0 bases, with 14 bases left in between. The V gene's germline CDR1 is MNHEY and CDR2 SMNVEV (reference sequence). This clonotype originated in a human donor who donated a stem cell graft to a child with acute lymphoblastic leukemia. The source was PBMCs from the stem cell graft donor, collected from the stem cell graft. This chain links TRBV27 with TRBJ1-5; a possible D gene is TRBD1 (5 bases). CDR3 coding DNA: TGTGCCAGCAGTCCCCAGTTCGGGGGTAGCAATCAGCCCCAGCATTTT. Its translation is CASSPQFGGSNQPQHF.